This T cell receptor beta chain comes out of a study of T cell responses to AZD1222 COVID-19 vaccine. Study results and caveats: Possibly, clonal diversity was underestimated; donors were largely white British and included more females. Reportedly, close to half of spike-specific TCRs are directed against unmutated variant regions. Repertoire sampling was restricted to post-peak T cell response timepoints.

On this clone itself: The antigen is undetermined.

The CDR3 extends over 13 amino acids. V lost 7 bases to trimming and J lost 9 bases, with 16 bases between them. The germline V gene has CDR1 MNHNS and CDR2 SASEGT. Produced via immunoSEQ multiplex PCR; TCRdb's table is partial and in-frame only. Of 180,000 or so clones listed, 80% to 95% were seen once; the top ten hold roughly 1%. V and J are TRBV6-1 and TRBJ1-5, with D possibly TRBD1 on 5 matching bases. This TCR was recovered from an adult who received the MenACWY meningococcal vaccine as a control. This sample comprised peripheral blood, obtained 28 days after the second dose of the MenACWY control vaccine. DNA for the CDR3: TGTGCCAGCAATACCGGGGGGGGAACGCCCCAGCATTTT. As protein: CASNTGGGTPQHF.